These 32 T cell receptor beta chains were all obtained from the same sample, sequenced in a study of shared T cell receptors in the human thymus. Sequenced by immunoSEQ multiplex PCR; TCRdb stores in-frame clones only, minus some. The sample lists roughly 660,000 clones, around 89% seen once, with 0.0095% to 0.012% in the top ten. The same sample was also studied in work on human thymus T cells.

Sequencing input: thymocytes. Source of these receptors: a boy in the first two years of life with a congenital heart defect.

V usage is TRBV7-9 and J usage is TRBJ2-2; D possibly corresponds to TRBD1 (6 bases). The ends were cut back, 2 bases at V and 3 bases at J, with 13 bases in the middle. The CDR3 is 16 residues long. Germline V gene sequence: CDR1 SEHNR, CDR2 FQNEAQ (reference sequence). For the CDR3, the DNA is TGTGCCAGCAGCTTAACAGGGAGAAGATACACCGGGGAGCTGTTTTTT. This encodes CASSLTGRRYTGELFF.

The rearrangement uses TRBV4-3 and TRBJ1-5, with 10 positions matching TRBD1. CDR3 size: 16 residues. Germline V CDR1 and CDR2: LGHNA, YSLEER. V lost 1 base to trimming and J lost 2 bases; unmatched junction nucleotides: 2. CDR3 sequence reads: CASSQGGTGGNQPQHF. In DNA form, the CDR3 reads TGCGCCAGCAGCCAAGGGGGGACAGGGGGCAATCAGCCCCAGCATTTT.

This clone appeared a few times. This rearrangement joins TRBV19 to TRBJ2-7; no reliable D call. The V end lost 1 base, the J end lost 2 bases, and 9 bases lay between the germline ends. The CDR3 loop spans 14 amino acids. Germline CDR1 and CDR2: LNHDA and SQIVND (reference sequence). CDR3 residues: CASSIVSLPYEQYF. CDR3 DNA sequence: TGTGCCAGTAGTATAGTTAGCCTTCCCTACGAGCAGTACTTC.

This chain uses TRBV29-1 with TRBJ2-2; TRBD2 matches 11 bases. The ends lost 6 bases at V and 1 base at J; junction bases unmatched: 1. CDR1 and CDR2 (germline): SQVTM, ANQGSEA. This CDR3 contains 14 residues. The CDR3 reads CSVGTSGNTGELFF. Here the CDR3 DNA reads TGCAGCGTCGGGACTAGCGGGAACACCGGGGAGCTGTTTTTT.

The chain uses TRBV7-8 and TRBJ2-3; 7 bases agree with TRBD2. Losses at the gene ends were 1 base for V and 5 bases for J; bases not matched to a gene: 15. The CDR3 has 18 amino acids. Germline-derived CDR1 and CDR2 are SGHVS and FQNEAQ. The CDR3 DNA follows: TGTGCCAGCAGCTTAGTGCCCTCGGGCTGGCGGGAGAGAGATACGCAGTATTTT. Translated: CASSLVPSGWRERDTQYF. Together with reference TRBV7-8 and TRBJ2-3, the CDR3 gives the full variable domain: GAGVSQSPRYKVAKRGQDVALRCDPISGHVSLFWYQQALGQGPEFLTYFQNEAQLDKSGLPSDRFFAERPEGSVSTLKIQRTQQEDSAVYLCASSLVPSGWRERDTQYFGPGTRLTVL.

The CDR3 sequence: CASSQRHLPTDTQYF. In DNA form, the CDR3 reads TGCGCCAGCAGCCAACGACACCTCCCCACAGATACGCAGTATTTT. The rearrangement uses TRBV4-3 and TRBJ2-3; D remains ambiguous. CDR1 and CDR2 from the germline V gene are LGHNA and YSLEER. With 2 bases removed from V and 2 bases from J, the gap between germline ends came to 11 bases. This CDR3 is built from 15 residues.

The chain couples TRBV18 to TRBJ2-1, with D perhaps matching TRBD1 (6 bases). The CDR3 loop spans 14 amino acids. CDR1 is KGHSH and CDR2 is LQKENI in the germline V gene. Trimming removed 8 bases at V and 6 bases at J, with 17 bases between. Here the CDR3 reads CASGTGHVGNEQFF. CDR3 DNA sequence: TGTGCCAGCGGCACAGGGCATGTTGGCAATGAGCAGTTCTTC.

This clone was found a few times. V and J are TRBV30 and TRBJ2-5, with 7 bases aligning to TRBD2. Germline-derived CDR1 and CDR2 are GTSNPN and SVGIG (reference sequence). J gave up 5 bases and V 3 bases, and 6 bases lay outside the gene matches. The CDR3 consists of 13 residues. The CDR3 DNA sequence: TGTGCCTGGAGGGGGAGGGGTGAGGAGACCCAGTACTTC. It specifies CAWRGRGEETQYF.

The chain has TRBV28 and TRBJ1-2; D ambiguous. CDR3 length: 14 residues. The germline V gene has CDR1 MDHEN and CDR2 SYDVKM. V was clipped by 5 bases and J by 7 bases, with 17 bases between them. The chain's CDR3 is CASSLYLGPVGYTF. The CDR3 bases are TGTGCCAGCAGTCTCTACCTTGGGCCGGTTGGCTACACCTTC.

The rearrangement uses TRBV5-1 and TRBJ2-2; weak D call: TRBD2 (6 bases). This CDR3 has 14 amino acids. The germline V gene encodes CDR1 SGHRS and CDR2 YFSETQ. V lost 4 bases and J lost 8, with 15 bases in between. The CDR3 sequence: CASSLKRGLGELFF. In DNA form, the CDR3 reads TGCGCCAGCAGCCTAAAACGGGGACTTGGGGAGCTGTTTTTT.

The chain combines TRBV11-3 with TRBJ1-2; D is uncertain. Deletions cut 4 bases from V and 6 bases from J, with 9 bases between. Germline CDR1 reads SGHNT; CDR2 reads YENEEA. The length of the CDR3 is 12 residues. CDR3 residues: CASSCPGDGYTF. CDR3 nucleotide sequence: TGTGCCAGCAGCTGCCCCGGGGATGGCTACACCTTC.

V gene TRBV7-2 combines with J gene TRBJ2-7, with a tentative D call TRBD2 (6 bases). The V gene's germline CDR1 is SGHTA and CDR2 FQGNSA. The CDR3 is made up of 14 amino acids. Trimming left V 5 bases short and J 3 bases short, with 14 bases between. The DNA for the CDR3 is TGTGCCAGCAGCGAAGGGACGGGGGTCTACGAGCAGTACTTC. Its translation is CASSEGTGVYEQYF. Full variable domain (remainder filled in from reference TRBV7-2 and TRBJ2-7): GAGVSQSPSNKVTEKGKDVELRCDPISGHTALYWYRQSLGQGLEFLIYFQGNSAPDKSGLPSDRFSAERTGGSVSTLTIQRTQQEDSAVYLCASSEGTGVYEQYFGPGTRLTVT.

The rearrangement uses TRBV28 and TRBJ2-5; D is possibly TRBD1 (8 bases). The germline CDR1 and CDR2 sequences are MDHEN and SYDVKM. The CDR3 extends over 16 amino acids. Between the trimmed V and J ends, which lost 7 bases and 0 bases, there was a span of 18 bases. CDR3 loop: CASIHRGGEHQETQYF. Written as DNA, the CDR3 is TGTGCCAGCATCCACAGGGGGGGAGAACACCAAGAGACCCAGTACTTC.

This clone was seen a handful of times. The V gene is TRBV9, the J gene TRBJ1-2, with TRBD1 identical over 9 bases. Germline V gene sequence: CDR1 SGDLS, CDR2 YYNGEE. The trim removed 4 bases at V and 7 bases at J, leaving 11 bases unmatched. The CDR3 spans 15 residues. The CDR3 DNA sequence: TGTGCCAGCAGCAATCCGGGACAGGGACCCTGTGGCTACACCTTC. Protein sequence: CASSNPGQGPCGYTF.

The gene calls are TRBV28 and TRBJ2-1, with D hard to call. The CDR3 has 12 amino acids. Looked up from germline, CDR1 is MDHEN and CDR2 is SYDVKM. The V end was cut by 5 bases, the J end by 3 bases, with 5 bases between. The CDR3 region is CASSPNYNEQFF. The CDR3 DNA reads as TGTGCCAGCAGTCCCAACTACAATGAGCAGTTCTTC.

The rearrangement uses TRBV5-4 and TRBJ2-1; 7 nucleotides match TRBD2. Germline assignment: CDR1 SGHNT and CDR2 YYREEE (reference sequence). This CDR3 is built from 13 residues. The V gene end was trimmed by 3 bases and the J gene end by 6 bases; junction bases not matched to a gene: 3. The CDR3 DNA reads as TGTGCCAGCAGCTCCTCGGGGGGCAATGAGCAGTTCTTC. Its protein product is CASSSSGGNEQFF.

V is TRBV28 and J is TRBJ2-7; D may be TRBD1 (5 bases). Trimming removed 1 base from V and 5 bases from J, with 18 bases in between. The CDR3 covers 16 residues. Germline-derived CDR1 and CDR2 are MDHEN and SYDVKM. This CDR3 is CASSLSLLHRLNEQYF. The CDR3, as DNA: TGTGCCAGCAGTTTATCCCTCCTCCACAGGCTGAACGAGCAGTACTTC.

The V and J genes are TRBV14 and TRBJ2-1, with 12 bases fitting TRBD2. V gave up 8 bases and J gave up 4 bases; unmatched junction bases: 9. The CDR3 consists of 16 residues. Germline V lookup: CDR1 SGHDN, CDR2 FVKESK. CDR3 sequence reads: CASRPTSGSPYNEQFF. The CDR3 DNA follows: TGTGCCAGCCGGCCGACTAGCGGGAGCCCTTACAATGAGCAGTTCTTC.

This clone showed up just once. The V and J genes are TRBV6-4 and TRBJ2-7; 9 nucleotides match TRBD2. V lost 6 bases, J lost 1 base, and 10 bases stayed unmatched. The CDR3 sequence is 16 residues long. CDR1 MRHNA and CDR2 SNTAGT come from the germline V gene. CDR3 region: CASRRDSSGGSYEQYF. The CDR3 DNA follows: TGTGCCAGCAGAAGGGATAGTAGCGGGGGTTCCTACGAGCAGTACTTC.

This clone was recorded once. The chain is built from TRBV5-7 and TRBJ1-1; the D gene is possibly TRBD1 (6 bases). TRBV5-7 qualifies as an ORF whose function is uncertain. The CDR3 is made up of 10 amino acids. The V end lost 5 bases, the J end lost 7 bases, and 6 bases lay between the germline ends. The CDR3 loop is CASRQGEAFF. Here the CDR3 DNA reads TGTGCCAGCAGACAGGGTGAAGCTTTCTTT.

The rearrangement uses TRBV5-6 and TRBJ2-1; 15 bases line up with TRBD2. Germline CDR1 reads SGHDT; CDR2 reads YYEEEE. V shed 3 bases, J shed 10 bases, and the junction held 14 bases outside the gene matches. CDR3 length: 18 residues. In nucleotides, the CDR3 is TGTGCCAGCAGCTCAGCCCTGGGACTAGCGGGAGGCCTCCGGGAGCAGTTCTTC. Its translation is CASSSALGLAGGLREQFF.

This clone was observed a single time. The V gene is TRBV4-3, the J gene TRBJ1-4, with D possibly TRBD1 on 5 matching bases. V lost 0 bases, J lost 8 bases, and 19 bases lay in between. The CDR3 sequence is 17 residues long. Germline CDR1 LGHNA, CDR2 YSLEER. CDR3 region: CASSQDGGVDTREKLFF. In DNA form, the CDR3 reads TGCGCCAGCAGCCAAGACGGGGGGGTCGATACGAGGGAAAAACTGTTTTTT.

This chain connects TRBV27 to TRBJ2-3, with TRBD1 matching 12 bases. The ends lost 0 bases at V and 6 bases at J; junction bases unmatched: 4. The CDR3 runs 16 residues. Germline assignment: CDR1 MNHEY and CDR2 SMNVEV (reference sequence). CDR3 region: CASSLSWDRGPDTQYF. In DNA, the CDR3 is TGTGCCAGCAGTTTATCGTGGGACAGGGGGCCTGATACGCAGTATTTT.

V and J are TRBV5-1 and TRBJ2-7, with TRBD2 as a possible D gene (7 bases). Per germline, CDR1 SGHRS and CDR2 YFSETQ. The CDR3 contains 14 residues. V lost 2 bases, J lost 2 bases, and 11 bases lay in between. The CDR3 DNA is TGCGCCAGCAGCTTAGGGGGGGCCACCTACGAGCAGTACTTC. This gives the protein CASSLGGATYEQYF.

The rearrangement links TRBV2 to TRBJ1-5; possibly TRBD1 for D (6 bases). This CDR3 comprises 13 residues. Germline V lookup: CDR1 SNHLY, CDR2 FYNNEI. CDR3 nucleotides: TGTGCGGCCTCGGGGGGCACCAATCAGCCCCAGCATTTT. Encoded protein: CAASGGTNQPQHF.

This sequence joins TRBV19 and TRBJ2-2; TRBD2 aligns across 8 bases. Trimming removed 5 bases from V and 5 bases from J; junction bases left unmatched: 7. The CDR3 spans 15 residues. Germline-derived CDR1 and CDR2 are LNHDA and SQIVND (reference sequence). The CDR3 bases are TGTGCCAGTAGTCCGGGCGGGAGGCGGACCGGGGAGCTGTTTTTT. Translated, it gives CASSPGGRRTGELFF.

V usage is TRBV27 and J usage is TRBJ1-2; 9 positions match TRBD1. This CDR3 spans 13 amino acids. The V gene end was trimmed by 5 bases and the J gene end by 6 bases; junction bases not matched to a gene: 4. Germline V lookup: CDR1 MNHEY, CDR2 SMNVEV (reference sequence). For the CDR3, the DNA is TGTGCCAGCAGTCATCGGGACAGGGATGGCTACACCTTC. Amino acids: CASSHRDRDGYTF.

The J gene is TRBJ1-5, the V gene TRBV27, with TRBD1 as a possible D gene (5 bases). The germline CDR1 and CDR2 sequences are MNHEY and SMNVEV (reference sequence). Between the trimmed V and J ends, which lost 4 bases and 0 bases, there was a span of 19 bases. The CDR3 has 18 amino acids. The CDR3 sequence is CASSSEGAKGHSNQPQHF. The CDR3 nucleotides read TGTGCCAGCAGTTCCGAAGGGGCCAAAGGTCATAGCAATCAGCCCCAGCATTTT.

This chain links TRBV27 with TRBJ2-1; 9 bases fit TRBD2. J gave up 5 bases and V 2 bases, and 7 bases lay outside the gene matches. This CDR3 has 16 amino acids. CDR1 is MNHEY, CDR2 SMNVEV, per germline (reference sequence). CDR3 amino acids: CASSLMREGHDNEQFF. CDR3 nucleotide sequence: TGTGCCAGCAGTTTAATGCGGGAGGGCCACGACAATGAGCAGTTCTTC.

This clone was picked up one time. The genes are TRBV18 and TRBJ2-5; D might be TRBD2 (5 bases). Germline CDR1 KGHSH, CDR2 LQKENI. V was clipped by 5 bases and J by 4 bases, with 8 bases between them. The CDR3 length is 12 residues. CDR3 region: CASSVARETQYF. CDR3 coding DNA: TGTGCCAGCTCAGTAGCGAGAGAGACCCAGTACTTC.

The chain combines TRBV2 with TRBJ2-5; D perhaps matches TRBD2 (5 bases). Trimming removed 7 bases from V and 2 bases from J, with 14 bases in between. This CDR3 contains 14 residues. Germline CDR1 reads SNHLY; CDR2 reads FYNNEI. The CDR3 loop reads CASTFLGVQETQYF. The CDR3 nucleotides are TGTGCCAGCACTTTCCTGGGAGTTCAAGAGACCCAGTACTTC.

The CDR3 sequence: CSVVAGAPSSYEQYF. CDR3 nucleotide sequence: TGCAGCGTTGTGGCGGGAGCTCCGAGCTCCTACGAGCAGTACTTC. This rearrangement joins TRBV29-1 to TRBJ2-7, with TRBD2 identical over 7 bases. The CDR3 loop spans 15 amino acids. The V segment lost 4 bases and the J segment 0 bases; nucleotides outside the gene matches: 9. Germline V gives CDR1 SQVTM, CDR2 ANQGSEA.